This T cell receptor (beta chain) was profiled in a study of shared clonotypes between healthy human individuals. The study, taken as a whole, reports: Represented diversity, genetic and exposure-history alike, was limited by few donors.

Naive CD45RA+ and memory CD45RA-negative subsets were split from CD4+ cells. Points on this clone: The antigen is not known. This same CDR3 is encoded by further DNA sequences in the sample.

Profiling relied on immunoSEQ multiplex PCR, and the TCRdb table lists in-frame clones only, not all of them. In the table there are over 2 million clones, around 92% of which are singletons. This CDR3 contains 13 residues. V gave up 1 base and J gave up 1 base, with 5 bases separating them. Germline values: CDR1 SGHNT, CDR2 YENEEA. V and J are TRBV11-3 and TRBJ2-7; D ambiguous. Sequenced material: naive CD4+ T cells from PBMCs. Indicated subset: CD45RA+ positively selected. The sequence came from a young man in good health. Some clones in this sample may be carry-over from other donors' samples. The CDR3 reads CASSLGVSYEQYF. CDR3 nucleotide sequence: TGTGCCAGCAGCTTAGGTGTTTCCTACGAGCAGTACTTC. Combining the CDR3 with reference TRBV11-3 and TRBJ2-7 gives the whole variable domain EAGVVQSPRYKIIEKKQPVAFWCNPISGHNTLYWYLQNLGQGPELLIRYENEEAVDDSQLPKDRFSAERLKGVDSTLKIQPAELGDSAVYLCASSLGVSYEQYFGPGTRLTVT.